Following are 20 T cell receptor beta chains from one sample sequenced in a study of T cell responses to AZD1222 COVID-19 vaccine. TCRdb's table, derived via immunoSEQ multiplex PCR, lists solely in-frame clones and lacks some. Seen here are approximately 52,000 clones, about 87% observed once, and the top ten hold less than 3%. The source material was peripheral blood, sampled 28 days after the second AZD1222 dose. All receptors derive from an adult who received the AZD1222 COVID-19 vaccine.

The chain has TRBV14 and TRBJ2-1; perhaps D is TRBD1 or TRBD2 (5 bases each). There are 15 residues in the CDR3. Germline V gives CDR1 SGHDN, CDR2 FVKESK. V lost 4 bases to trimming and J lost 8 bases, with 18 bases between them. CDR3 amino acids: CASSPTKGFMDEQFF. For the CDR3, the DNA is TGTGCCAGCAGCCCGACTAAGGGGTTTATGGATGAGCAGTTCTTC.

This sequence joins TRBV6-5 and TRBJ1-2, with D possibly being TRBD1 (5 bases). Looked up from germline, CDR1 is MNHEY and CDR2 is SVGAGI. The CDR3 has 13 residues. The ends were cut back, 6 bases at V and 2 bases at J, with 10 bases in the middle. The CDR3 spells CASSQQANYGYTF. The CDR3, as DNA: TGTGCCAGCAGCCAACAGGCCAACTATGGCTACACCTTC.

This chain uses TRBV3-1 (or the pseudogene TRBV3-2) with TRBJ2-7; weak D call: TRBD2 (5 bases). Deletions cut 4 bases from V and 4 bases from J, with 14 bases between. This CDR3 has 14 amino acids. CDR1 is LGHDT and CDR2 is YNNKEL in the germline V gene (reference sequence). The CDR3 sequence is CASSLRGSVYEQYF. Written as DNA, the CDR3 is TGTGCCAGCAGCCTTCGAGGTAGCGTGTACGAGCAGTACTTC.

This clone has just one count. CDR3 bases: TGTGCCACCAGCAGAGAAGTCCGGGACAGGGGCTATGGCTACACCTTC. Translation: CATSREVRDRGYGYTF. The chain has TRBV15 and TRBJ1-2; TRBD1 agrees at 10 bases. Germline-derived CDR1 and CDR2 are LNHNV and YYDKDF (reference sequence). There are 16 residues in the CDR3. Germline trimming cut 0 bases from V and 4 bases from J; bases unmatched to any gene: 5.

The chain's CDR3 is CASSDRLGASSSYNSPLHF. The DNA for the CDR3 is TGCGCCAGCAGCGATAGATTGGGCGCCTCCAGCTCCTATAATTCACCCCTCCACTTT. The chain is built from TRBV5-1 and TRBJ1-6, with D uncertain. The germline CDR1 and CDR2 sequences are SGHRS and YFSETQ. This CDR3 contains 19 residues. Trimming took 4 bases from V and 0 from J, leaving 20 bases between them.

The chain's CDR3 is CASSASTGNSGANVLTF. For the CDR3, the DNA is TGTGCCAGCAGCGCATCTACAGGGAACTCTGGGGCCAACGTCCTGACTTTC. The V gene is TRBV9, the J gene TRBJ2-6; possibly TRBD1 for D (6 bases). Deletions cut 3 bases from V and 0 bases from J, with 13 bases between. The V gene's germline CDR1 is SGDLS and CDR2 YYNGEE. The CDR3 loop spans 17 amino acids.

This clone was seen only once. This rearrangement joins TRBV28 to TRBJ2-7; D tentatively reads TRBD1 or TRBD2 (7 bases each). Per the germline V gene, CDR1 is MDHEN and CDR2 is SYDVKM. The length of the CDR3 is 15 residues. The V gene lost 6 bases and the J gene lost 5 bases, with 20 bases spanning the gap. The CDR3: CASSSQGSGGDEQYF. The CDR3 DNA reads TGTGCCAGCAGCTCACAGGGGTCGGGGGGTGACGAGCAGTACTTC.

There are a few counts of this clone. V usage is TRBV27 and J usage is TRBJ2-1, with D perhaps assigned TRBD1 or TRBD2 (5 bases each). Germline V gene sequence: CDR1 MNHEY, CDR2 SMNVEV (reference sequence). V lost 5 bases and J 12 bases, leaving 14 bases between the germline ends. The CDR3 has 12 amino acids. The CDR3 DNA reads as TGTGCCAGCAGTCCGGGGCCCCTGGGGCAGTTCTTC. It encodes CASSPGPLGQFF.

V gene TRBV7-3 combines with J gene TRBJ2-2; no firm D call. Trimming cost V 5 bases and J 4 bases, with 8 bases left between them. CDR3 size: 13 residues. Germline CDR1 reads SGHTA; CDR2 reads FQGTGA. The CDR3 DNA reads TGTGCCAGCAGCCCCTCTGTCACCGGGGAGCTGTTTTTT. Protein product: CASSPSVTGELFF.

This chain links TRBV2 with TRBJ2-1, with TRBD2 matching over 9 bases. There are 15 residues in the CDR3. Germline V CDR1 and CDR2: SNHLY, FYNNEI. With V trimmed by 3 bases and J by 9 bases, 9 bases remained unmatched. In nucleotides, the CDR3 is TGTGCCAGCAGTGATGGGGTAGCGGGAGACGGTGAGCAGTTCTTC. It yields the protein CASSDGVAGDGEQFF.

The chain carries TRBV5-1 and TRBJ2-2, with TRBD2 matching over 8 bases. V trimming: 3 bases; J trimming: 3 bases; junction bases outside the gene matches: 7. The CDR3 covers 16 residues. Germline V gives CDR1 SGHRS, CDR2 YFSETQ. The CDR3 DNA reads TGCGCCAGCAGCTCGTCGACGGGACTAGACACCGGGGAGCTGTTTTTT. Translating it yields CASSSSTGLDTGELFF.

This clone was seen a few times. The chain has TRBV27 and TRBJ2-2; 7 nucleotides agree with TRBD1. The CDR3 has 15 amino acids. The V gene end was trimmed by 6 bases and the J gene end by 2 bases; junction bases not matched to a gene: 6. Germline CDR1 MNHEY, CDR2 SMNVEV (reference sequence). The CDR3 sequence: CASRMGQINTGELFF. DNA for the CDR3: TGTGCCAGCAGAATGGGACAGATTAACACCGGGGAGCTGTTTTTT.

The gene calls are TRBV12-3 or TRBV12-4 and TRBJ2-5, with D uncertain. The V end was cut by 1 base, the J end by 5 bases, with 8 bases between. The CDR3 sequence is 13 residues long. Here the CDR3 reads CASSLGLGETQYF. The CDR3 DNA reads TGTGCCAGCAGTTTAGGTCTTGGGGAGACCCAGTACTTC.

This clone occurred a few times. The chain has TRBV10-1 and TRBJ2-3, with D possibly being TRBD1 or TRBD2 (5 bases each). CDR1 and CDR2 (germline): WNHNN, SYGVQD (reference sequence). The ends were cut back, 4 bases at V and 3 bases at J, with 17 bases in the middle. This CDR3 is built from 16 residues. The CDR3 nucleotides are TGCGCCAGCAGTGTCGACCAGGGAGCAGGAACAGATACGCAGTATTTT. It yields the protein CASSVDQGAGTDTQYF.

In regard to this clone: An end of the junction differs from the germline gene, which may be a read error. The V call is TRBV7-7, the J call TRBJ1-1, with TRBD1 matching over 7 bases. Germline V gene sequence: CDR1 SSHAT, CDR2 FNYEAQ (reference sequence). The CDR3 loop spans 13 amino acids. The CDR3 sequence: CASSLDRDTEAFF. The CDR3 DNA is TGTGCTAGCAGCTTAGACAGGGACACTGAAGCTTTCTTT.

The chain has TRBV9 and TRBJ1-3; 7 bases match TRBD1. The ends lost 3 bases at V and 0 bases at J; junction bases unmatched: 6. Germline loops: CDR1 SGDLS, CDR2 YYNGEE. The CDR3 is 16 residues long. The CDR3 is CASSASGTDSGNTIYF. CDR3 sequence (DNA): TGTGCCAGCAGCGCCTCCGGGACAGACTCTGGAAACACCATATATTTT.

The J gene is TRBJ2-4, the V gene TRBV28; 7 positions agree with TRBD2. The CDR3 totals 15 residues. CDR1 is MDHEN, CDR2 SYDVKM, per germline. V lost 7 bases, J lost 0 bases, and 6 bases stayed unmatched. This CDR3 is CASTGLGRAKNIQYF. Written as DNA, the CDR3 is TGTGCCAGCACCGGACTAGGTAGAGCCAAAAACATTCAGTACTTC.

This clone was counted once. This CDR3 is CASSPPGTGANVLTF. CDR3 DNA sequence: TGTGCCAGCAGCCCCCCGGGAACTGGGGCCAACGTCCTGACTTTC. The V call is TRBV28, the J call TRBJ2-6; a possible D gene is TRBD2 (5 bases). This CDR3 is built from 15 residues. CDR1 MDHEN and CDR2 SYDVKM come from the germline V gene. V was pared by 6 bases and J by 2 bases, with 11 bases between.

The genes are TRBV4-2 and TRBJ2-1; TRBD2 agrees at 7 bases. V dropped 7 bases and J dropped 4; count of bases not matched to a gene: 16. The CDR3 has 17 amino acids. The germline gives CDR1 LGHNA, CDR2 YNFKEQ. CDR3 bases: TGTGCCAGCACCTTTGGGAGCCCGGGACTACCTTACAATGAGCAGTTCTTC. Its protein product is CASTFGSPGLPYNEQFF.

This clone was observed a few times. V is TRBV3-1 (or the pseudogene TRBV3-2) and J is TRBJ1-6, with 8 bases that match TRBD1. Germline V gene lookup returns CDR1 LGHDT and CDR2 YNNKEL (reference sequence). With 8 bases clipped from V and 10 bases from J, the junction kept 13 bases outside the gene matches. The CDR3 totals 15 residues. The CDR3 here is CASSTTGQVGSPLHF. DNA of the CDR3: TGTGCCAGCTCTACCACGGGACAGGTGGGATCACCCCTCCACTTT.